This T cell receptor (beta chain) comes out of a study of T cells in Graves' hyperthyroidism and ophthalmopathy. This clonotype appeared many times. The antigen remains undetermined. Whole-study findings and limits: Most thyroid clonotypes with frequency above 0.001 were detected in blood.

TCR beta CDR3 sequences were amplified from RNA transcripts. Primed by the HTBI set, a first-round RT-PCR was run on the TCR CDR3. TCRdb itself ran the multiplex PCR reads through MiXCR, one entry per CDR3 protein. Of under 350,000 distinct CDR3 sequences listed, around 15% were seen once; the top ten hold 7% to 9%. V lost 1 base to trimming and J lost 10 bases; unmatched junction nucleotides: 5. The CDR3 spans 12 residues. Per germline, CDR1 DFQATT and CDR2 SNEGSKA (reference sequence). Source material: blood. V is TRBV20-1 and J is TRBJ1-2; 8 bases are a match to TRBD1. This TCR was recovered from a woman aged 40 to 50 with Graves' hyperthyroidism. The CDR3 DNA sequence: TGCAGTGCTAGAGTGAGGACAGGGAACTACACCTTC. It yields the protein CSARVRTGNYTF.